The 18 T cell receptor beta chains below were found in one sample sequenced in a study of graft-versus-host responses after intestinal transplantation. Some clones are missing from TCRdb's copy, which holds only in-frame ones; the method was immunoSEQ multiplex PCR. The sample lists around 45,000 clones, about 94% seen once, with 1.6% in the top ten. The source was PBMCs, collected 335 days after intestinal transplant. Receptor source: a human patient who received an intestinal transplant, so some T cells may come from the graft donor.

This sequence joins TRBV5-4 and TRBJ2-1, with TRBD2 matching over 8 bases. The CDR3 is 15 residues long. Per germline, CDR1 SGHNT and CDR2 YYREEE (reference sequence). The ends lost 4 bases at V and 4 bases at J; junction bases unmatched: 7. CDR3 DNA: TGTGCCAGCAGCCACGGGGGGGCGGTTTACAATGAGCAGTTCTTC. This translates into CASSHGGAVYNEQFF.

This chain's CDR3 is CASSLPGQGKDEQYF. CDR3 bases: TGCGCCAGCAGCTTACCGGGACAGGGCAAGGACGAGCAGTACTTC. The V and J genes are TRBV5-1 and TRBJ2-7; 9 bases are shared with TRBD1. Germline V gene lookup returns CDR1 SGHRS and CDR2 YFSETQ. The V gene end was trimmed by 2 bases and the J gene end by 5 bases; junction bases not matched to a gene: 8. CDR3 length: 15 residues.

The CDR3 sequence is CASSTVRRGQSNYGYTF. The DNA for the CDR3 is TGTGCCAGTAGTACGGTACGGCGGGGACAGTCGAACTATGGCTACACCTTC. This sequence joins TRBV19 and TRBJ1-2; 7 bases are a match to TRBD1. Trimming at V came to 4 bases and at J to 2 bases, leaving 13 bases not matched to a gene. Germline V gene sequence: CDR1 LNHDA, CDR2 SQIVND (reference sequence). The CDR3 has 17 amino acids.

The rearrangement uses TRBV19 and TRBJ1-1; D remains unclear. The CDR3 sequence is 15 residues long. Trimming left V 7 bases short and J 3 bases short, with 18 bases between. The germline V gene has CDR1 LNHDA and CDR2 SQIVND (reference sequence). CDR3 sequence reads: CASTPTAVLDTEAFF. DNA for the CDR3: TGTGCCAGTACTCCAACAGCGGTTTTGGACACTGAAGCTTTCTTT. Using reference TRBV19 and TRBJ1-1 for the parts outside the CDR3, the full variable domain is DGGITQSPKYLFRKEGQNVTLSCEQNLNHDAMYWYRQDPGQGLRLIYYSQIVNDFQKGDIAEGYSVSREKKESFPLTVTSAQKNPTAFYLCASTPTAVLDTEAFFGQGTRLTVV.

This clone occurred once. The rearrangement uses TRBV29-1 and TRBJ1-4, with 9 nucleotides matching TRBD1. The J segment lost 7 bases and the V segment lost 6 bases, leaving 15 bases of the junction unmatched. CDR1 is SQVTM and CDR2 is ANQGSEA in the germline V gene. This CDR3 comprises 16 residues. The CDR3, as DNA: TGCAGCGTGGATTGGGACAGGGAAAGAAGTGGTGAAAAACTGTTTTTT. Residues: CSVDWDRERSGEKLFF.

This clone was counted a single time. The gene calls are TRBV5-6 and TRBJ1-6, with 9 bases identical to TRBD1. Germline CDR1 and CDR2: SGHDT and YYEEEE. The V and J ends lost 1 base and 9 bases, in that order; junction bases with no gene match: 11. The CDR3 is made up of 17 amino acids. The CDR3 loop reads CASSLTIWDRAFSPLHF. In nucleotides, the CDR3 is TGTGCCAGCAGCTTGACTATTTGGGACAGGGCCTTTTCACCCCTCCACTTT.

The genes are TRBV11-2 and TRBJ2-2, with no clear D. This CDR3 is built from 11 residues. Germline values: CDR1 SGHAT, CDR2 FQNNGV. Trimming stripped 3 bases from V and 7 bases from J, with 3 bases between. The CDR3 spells CASSFHGELFF. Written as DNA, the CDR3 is TGTGCCAGCAGCTTTCACGGGGAGCTGTTTTTT.

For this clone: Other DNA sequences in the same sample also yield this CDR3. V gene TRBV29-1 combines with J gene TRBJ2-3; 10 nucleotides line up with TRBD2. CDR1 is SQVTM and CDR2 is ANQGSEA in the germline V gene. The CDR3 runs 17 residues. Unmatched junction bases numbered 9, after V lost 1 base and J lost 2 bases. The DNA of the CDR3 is TGCAGCGTTGAAGCTTGGACTAGCGGCCCCCTCACAGATACGCAGTATTTT. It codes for CSVEAWTSGPLTDTQYF.

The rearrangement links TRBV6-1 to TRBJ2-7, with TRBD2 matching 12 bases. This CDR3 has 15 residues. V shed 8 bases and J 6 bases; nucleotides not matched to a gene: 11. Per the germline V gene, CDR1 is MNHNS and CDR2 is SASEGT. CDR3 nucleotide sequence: TGTGCCAGCGTCCAAGGACTAGCGGGAACCCTCGAGCAGTACTTC. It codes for CASVQGLAGTLEQYF.

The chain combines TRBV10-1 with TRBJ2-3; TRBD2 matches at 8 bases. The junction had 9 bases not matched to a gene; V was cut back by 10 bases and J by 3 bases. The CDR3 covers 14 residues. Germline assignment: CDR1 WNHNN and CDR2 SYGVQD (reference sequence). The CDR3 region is CATKEGLGTDTQYF. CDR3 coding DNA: TGCGCCACCAAGGAGGGACTAGGTACAGATACGCAGTATTTT.

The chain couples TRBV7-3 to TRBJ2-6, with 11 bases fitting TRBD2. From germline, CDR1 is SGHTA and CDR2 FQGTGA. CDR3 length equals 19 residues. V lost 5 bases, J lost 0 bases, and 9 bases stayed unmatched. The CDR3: CASSTKTSGVDSGANVLTF. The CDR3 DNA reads TGTGCCAGCAGCACAAAGACTAGCGGGGTCGACTCTGGGGCCAACGTCCTGACTTTC.

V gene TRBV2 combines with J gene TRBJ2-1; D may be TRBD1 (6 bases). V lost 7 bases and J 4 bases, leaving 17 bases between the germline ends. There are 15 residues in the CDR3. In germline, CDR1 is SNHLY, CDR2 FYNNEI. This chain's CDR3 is CASTEQGWSYNEQFF. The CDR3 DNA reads TGTGCCAGCACCGAGCAGGGGTGGTCTTACAATGAGCAGTTCTTC. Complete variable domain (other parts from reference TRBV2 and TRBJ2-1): EPEVTQTPSHQVTQMGQEVILRCVPISNHLYFYWYRQILGQKVEFLVSFYNNEISEKSEIFDDQFSVERPDGSNFTLKIRSTKLEDSAMYFCASTEQGWSYNEQFFGPGTRLTVL.

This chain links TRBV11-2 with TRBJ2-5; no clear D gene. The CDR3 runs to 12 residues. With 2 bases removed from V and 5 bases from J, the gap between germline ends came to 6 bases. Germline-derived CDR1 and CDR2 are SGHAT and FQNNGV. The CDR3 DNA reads TGTGCCAGCAGCTTACTGCCCGAGACCCAGTACTTC. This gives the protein CASSLLPETQYF.

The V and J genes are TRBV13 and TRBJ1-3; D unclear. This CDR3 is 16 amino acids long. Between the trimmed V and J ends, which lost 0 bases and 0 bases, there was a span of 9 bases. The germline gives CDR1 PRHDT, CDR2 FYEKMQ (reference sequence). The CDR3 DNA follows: TGTGCCAGCAGCTTAGGTGGGCGGATCTCTGGAAACACCATATATTTT. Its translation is CASSLGGRISGNTIYF.

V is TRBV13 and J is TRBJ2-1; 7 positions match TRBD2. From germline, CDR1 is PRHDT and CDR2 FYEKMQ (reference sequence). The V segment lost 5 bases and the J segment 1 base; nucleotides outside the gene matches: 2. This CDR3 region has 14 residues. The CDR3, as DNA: TGTGCCAGCAGCCCCGGGAGGTCCTACAATGAGCAGTTCTTC. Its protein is CASSPGRSYNEQFF.

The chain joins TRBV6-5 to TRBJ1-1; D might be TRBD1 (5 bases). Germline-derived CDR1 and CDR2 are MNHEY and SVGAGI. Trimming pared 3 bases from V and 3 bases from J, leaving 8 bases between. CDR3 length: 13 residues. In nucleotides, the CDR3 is TGTGCCAGCAGTTATATGACAGACACTGAAGCTTTCTTT. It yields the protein CASSYMTDTEAFF.

The CDR3 nucleotides read TGTGCCAGCAGCCAAGATCTAGCTAGCGTCCAAGAGACCCAGTACTTC. Translated, it gives CASSQDLASVQETQYF. The genes are TRBV4-2 and TRBJ2-5; a possible D gene is TRBD2 (6 bases). Trimming left V 0 bases short and J 1 base short, with 12 bases between. The CDR3 contains 16 residues. Germline CDR1 is LGHNA and CDR2 is YNFKEQ.

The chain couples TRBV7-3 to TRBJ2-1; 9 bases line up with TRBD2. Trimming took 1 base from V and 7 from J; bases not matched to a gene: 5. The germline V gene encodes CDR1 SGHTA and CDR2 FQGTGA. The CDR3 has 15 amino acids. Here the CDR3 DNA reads TGTGCCAGCAGCTTAAATAGCGGGAGTGGAAATGAGCAGTTCTTC. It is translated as CASSLNSGSGNEQFF.